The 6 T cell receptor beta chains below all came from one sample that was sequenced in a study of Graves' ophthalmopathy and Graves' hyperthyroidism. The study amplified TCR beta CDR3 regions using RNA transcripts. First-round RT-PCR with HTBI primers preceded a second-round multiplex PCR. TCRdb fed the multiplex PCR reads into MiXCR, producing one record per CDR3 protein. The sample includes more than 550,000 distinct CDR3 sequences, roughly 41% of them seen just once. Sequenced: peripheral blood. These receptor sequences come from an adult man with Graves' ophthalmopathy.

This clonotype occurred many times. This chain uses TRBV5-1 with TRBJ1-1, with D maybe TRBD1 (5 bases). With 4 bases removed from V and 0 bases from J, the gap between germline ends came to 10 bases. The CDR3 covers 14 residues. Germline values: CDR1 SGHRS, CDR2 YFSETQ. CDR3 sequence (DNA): TGCGCCAGCAGCGAGGGACTTTTGAACACTGAAGCTTTCTTT. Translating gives CASSEGLLNTEAFF.

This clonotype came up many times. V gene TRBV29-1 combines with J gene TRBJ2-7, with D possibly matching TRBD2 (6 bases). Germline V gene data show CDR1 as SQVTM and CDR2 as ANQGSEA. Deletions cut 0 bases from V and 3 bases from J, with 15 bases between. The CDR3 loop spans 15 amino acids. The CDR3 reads CSVEDRASAGYEQYF. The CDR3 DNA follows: TGCAGCGTTGAAGATCGGGCTAGCGCGGGCTACGAGCAGTACTTC.

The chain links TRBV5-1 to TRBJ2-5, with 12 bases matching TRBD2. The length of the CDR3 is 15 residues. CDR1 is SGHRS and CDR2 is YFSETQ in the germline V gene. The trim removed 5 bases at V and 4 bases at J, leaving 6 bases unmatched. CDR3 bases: TGCGCCAGCAGGGGGCTAGCGGGAGGGACAGAGACCCAGTACTTC. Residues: CASRGLAGGTETQYF.

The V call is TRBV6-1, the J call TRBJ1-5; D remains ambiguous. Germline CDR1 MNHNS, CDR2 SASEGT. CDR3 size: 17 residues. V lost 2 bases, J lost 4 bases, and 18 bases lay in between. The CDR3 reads CASSENPLFADNQPQHF. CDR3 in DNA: TGTGCCAGCAGTGAAAACCCTCTTTTCGCTGATAATCAGCCCCAGCATTTT.

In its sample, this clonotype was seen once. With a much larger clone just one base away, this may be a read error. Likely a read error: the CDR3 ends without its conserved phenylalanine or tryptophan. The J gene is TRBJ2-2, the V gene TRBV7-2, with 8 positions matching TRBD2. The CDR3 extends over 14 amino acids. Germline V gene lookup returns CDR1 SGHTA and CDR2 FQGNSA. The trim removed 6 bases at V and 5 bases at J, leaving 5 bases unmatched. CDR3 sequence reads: CASREREHTGELFI. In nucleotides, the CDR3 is TGTGCCAGCAGAGAGCGGGAGCATACCGGGGAGCTGTTTATT.

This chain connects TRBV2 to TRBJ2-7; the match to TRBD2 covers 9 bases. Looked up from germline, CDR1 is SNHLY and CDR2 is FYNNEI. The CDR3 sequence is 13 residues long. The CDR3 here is CATETSGTYEQYF. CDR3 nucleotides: TGTGCTACCGAGACTAGCGGCACCTACGAGCAGTACTTC.